The clone carrying this T cell receptor beta chain was seen once. There are 15 residues in the CDR3. CDR1 and CDR2 (germline): KGHSH, LQKENI. Trimming cost V 0 bases and J 1 base, with 9 bases left between them. Clones were read by immunoSEQ multiplex PCR, and TCRdb kept only the in-frame ones, dropping some. Among 95,000 to 100,000 clones listed, around 95% were seen once. The sample is drawn from a study of technical replicates of blood from several donors. V usage is TRBV18 and J usage is TRBJ1-1, with TRBD1 as a possible D gene (5 bases). This TCR was recovered from a human donor in good health. The specimen sequenced was T cells isolated from PBMCs. CDR3 nucleotide sequence: TGTGCCAGCTCACCACCGTGGAGGGGGAACACTGAAGCTTTCTTT. Translation: CASSPPWRGNTEAFF. The entire variable domain, with the rest obtained from reference TRBV18 and TRBJ1-1, is as follows: NAGVMQNPRHLVRRRGQEARLRCSPMKGHSHVYWYRQLPEEGLKFMVYLQKENIIDESGMPKERFSAEFPKEGPSILRIQQVVRGDSAAYFCASSPPWRGNTEAFFGQGTRLTVV.